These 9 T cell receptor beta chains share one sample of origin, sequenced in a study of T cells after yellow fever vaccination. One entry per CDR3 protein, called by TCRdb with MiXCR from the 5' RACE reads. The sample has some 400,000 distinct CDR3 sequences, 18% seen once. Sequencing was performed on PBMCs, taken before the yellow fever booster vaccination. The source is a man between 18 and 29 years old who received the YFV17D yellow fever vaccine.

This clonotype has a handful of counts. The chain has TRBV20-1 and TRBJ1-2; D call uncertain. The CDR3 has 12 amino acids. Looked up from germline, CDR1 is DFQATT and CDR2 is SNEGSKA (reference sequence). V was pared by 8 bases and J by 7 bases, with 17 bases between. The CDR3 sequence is CSLAPWAGGYTF. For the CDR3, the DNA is TGCAGTCTAGCCCCGTGGGCGGGTGGCTACACCTTC.

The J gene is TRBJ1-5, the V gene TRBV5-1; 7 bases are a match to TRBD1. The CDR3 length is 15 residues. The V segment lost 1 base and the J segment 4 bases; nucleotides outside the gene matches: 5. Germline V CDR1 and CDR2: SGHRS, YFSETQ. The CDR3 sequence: CASSLSGGNNQPQHF. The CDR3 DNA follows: TGCGCCAGCAGCTTGTCAGGGGGGAATAATCAGCCCCAGCATTTT.

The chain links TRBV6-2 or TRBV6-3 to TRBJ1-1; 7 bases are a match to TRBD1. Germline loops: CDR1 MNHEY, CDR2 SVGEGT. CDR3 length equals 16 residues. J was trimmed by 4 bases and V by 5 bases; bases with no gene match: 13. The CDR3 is CASSTLDRFLVTEAFF. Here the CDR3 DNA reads TGTGCCAGCAGTACCCTGGACAGGTTCCTGGTCACTGAAGCTTTCTTT.

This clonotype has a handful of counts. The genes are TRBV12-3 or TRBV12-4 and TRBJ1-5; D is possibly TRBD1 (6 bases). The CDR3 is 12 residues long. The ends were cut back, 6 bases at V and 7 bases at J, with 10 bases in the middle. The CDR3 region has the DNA TGTGCCAGCAGCGTTGGGGGCCAGCCCCAGCATTTT. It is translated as CASSVGGQPQHF.

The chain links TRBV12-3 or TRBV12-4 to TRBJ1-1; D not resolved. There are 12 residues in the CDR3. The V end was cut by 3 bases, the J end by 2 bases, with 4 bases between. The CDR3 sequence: CASSFFNTEAFF. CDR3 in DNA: TGTGCCAGCAGTTTCTTCAACACTGAAGCTTTCTTT.

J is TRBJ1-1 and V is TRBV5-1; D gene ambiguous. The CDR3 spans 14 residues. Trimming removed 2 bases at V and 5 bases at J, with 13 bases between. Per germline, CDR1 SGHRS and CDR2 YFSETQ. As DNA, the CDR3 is TGCGCCAGCAGCTTCGGGGAGATCCGAACTGAAGCTTTCTTT. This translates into CASSFGEIRTEAFF.

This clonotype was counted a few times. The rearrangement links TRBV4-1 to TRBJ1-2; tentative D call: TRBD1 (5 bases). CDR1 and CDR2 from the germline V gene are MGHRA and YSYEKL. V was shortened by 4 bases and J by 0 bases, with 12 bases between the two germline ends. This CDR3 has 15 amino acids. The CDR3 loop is CASSPTTETNYGYTF. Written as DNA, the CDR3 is TGCGCCAGCAGCCCGACGACAGAAACTAACTATGGCTACACCTTC.

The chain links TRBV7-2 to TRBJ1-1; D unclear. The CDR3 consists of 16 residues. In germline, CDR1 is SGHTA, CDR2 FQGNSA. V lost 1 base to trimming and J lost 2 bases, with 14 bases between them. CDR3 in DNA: TGTGCCAGCAGCTTAGAAGTGAGACGGACCAACACTGAAGCTTTCTTT. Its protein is CASSLEVRRTNTEAFF.

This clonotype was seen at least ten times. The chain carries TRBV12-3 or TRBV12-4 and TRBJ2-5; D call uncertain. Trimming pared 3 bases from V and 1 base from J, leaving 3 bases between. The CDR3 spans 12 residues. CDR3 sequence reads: CASSFAQETQYF. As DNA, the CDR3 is TGTGCCAGCAGTTTCGCCCAAGAGACCCAGTACTTC.